What follows are 18 T cell receptor beta chains derived from one specimen sequenced in a study of OX40 agonist ivuxolimab in advanced cancers. Measured with immunoSEQ multiplex PCR; TCRdb has only the in-frame clones, and not every one. The sample yields some 49,000 clones, about 82% seen once. Sequenced here: CD4+ or CD8+ T cells sorted from blood, sampled in a trial of the OX40 agonist ivuxolimab. Receptors originate from an adult with an advanced solid tumor such as melanoma, head and neck, liver or kidney cancer.

The V and J genes are TRBV28 and TRBJ1-5; a possible D gene is TRBD1 (5 bases). V was cut by 5 bases and J by 0 bases, with 23 bases left in between. Germline-derived CDR1 and CDR2 are MDHEN and SYDVKM. The CDR3 spans 19 residues. The DNA for the CDR3 is TGTGCCAGCAGTGAAGACAGCCCCACCGGAAAATATAGCAATCAGCCCCAGCATTTT. Translation gives CASSEDSPTGKYSNQPQHF.

The gene calls are TRBV19 and TRBJ2-4; D remains unclear. The CDR3 has 15 amino acids. The germline CDR1 and CDR2 sequences are LNHDA and SQIVND (reference sequence). The V and J ends lost 5 bases and 0 bases respectively, with 11 bases between them. CDR3 sequence reads: CASSSPKVAKNIQYF. In DNA form, the CDR3 reads TGTGCCAGTAGTTCTCCTAAGGTAGCCAAAAACATTCAGTACTTC.

This chain links TRBV19 with TRBJ2-7, with D uncertain. The germline V gene has CDR1 LNHDA and CDR2 SQIVND (reference sequence). CDR3 length: 12 amino acids. The V and J ends lost 4 bases and 6 bases respectively, with 10 bases between them. CDR3 residues: CASSTNFGEQYF. The CDR3 bases are TGTGCCAGTAGTACTAACTTCGGCGAGCAGTACTTC.

The chain uses TRBV11-2 and TRBJ2-3, with D perhaps TRBD2 (5 bases). Germline CDR1 and CDR2: SGHAT and FQNNGV. V was shortened by 3 bases and J by 14 bases, with 12 bases between the two germline ends. The CDR3 extends over 11 amino acids. This CDR3 is CASSFGNLRYF. The CDR3 DNA reads TGTGCCAGCAGCTTCGGGAACTTGCGGTATTTT.

This CDR3 is CASSSGTSGDTDTQYF. The CDR3 DNA reads as TGCGCCAGCAGCTCAGGGACTAGCGGGGATACAGATACGCAGTATTTT. The chain has TRBV5-1 and TRBJ2-3, with 13 bases that match TRBD2. The V and J ends lost 3 bases and 3 bases, in that order; junction bases with no gene match: 4. There are 16 residues in the CDR3. CDR1 is SGHRS and CDR2 is YFSETQ in the germline V gene.

This clone was seen only once. Here the CDR3 reads CASSEEGEAEAFF. The CDR3 coding sequence is TGTGCCAGCAGTGAGGAGGGAGAGGCTGAAGCTTTCTTT. J is TRBJ1-1 and V is TRBV2; the D is unclear. CDR1 and CDR2 (germline): SNHLY, FYNNEI. The CDR3 has 13 amino acids. The V and J ends lost 3 bases and 6 bases respectively, with 11 bases between them.

The rearrangement links TRBV2 to TRBJ1-3; D remains unclear. CDR1 SNHLY and CDR2 FYNNEI come from the germline V gene. CDR3 length: 13 residues. Trimming cost V 7 bases and J 1 base, with 8 bases left between them. CDR3 in amino acids: CASMQESGNTIYF. CDR3 nucleotide sequence: TGTGCCAGCATGCAGGAGTCTGGAAACACCATATATTTT.

The chain couples TRBV5-1 to TRBJ2-2; a weak D match, TRBD1 (6 bases). V was trimmed by 5 bases and J by 5 bases, leaving 13 bases between them. CDR3 size: 14 residues. Germline CDR1 is SGHRS and CDR2 is YFSETQ. The CDR3 region has the DNA TGCGCCAGCAGGGGGTCAGGGGAGACCGGGGAGCTGTTTTTT. This gives the protein CASRGSGETGELFF.

This chain joins TRBV11-3 and TRBJ2-7; D is unclear. CDR1 and CDR2 from the germline V gene are SGHNT and YENEEA. V dropped 2 bases and J dropped 3 bases, with 8 bases sitting between them. CDR3 length equals 13 residues. Here the CDR3 DNA reads TGTGCCAGCAGCTTACAAGGGCGCTACGAGCAGTACTTC. Residues: CASSLQGRYEQYF.

Of note for this clone: A read error may explain this, as a much larger clone is one base away. Other DNA sequences within the sample encode an identical CDR3. The J gene is TRBJ1-1, the V gene TRBV7-2; D uncertain. Germline V lookup: CDR1 SGHTA, CDR2 FQGNSA. The V and J ends lost 1 base and 1 base respectively, with 4 bases between them. This CDR3 comprises 13 residues. The CDR3 here is CASSLEGNTEAFF. The CDR3, as DNA: TGTGCCAGCAGCTTAGAAGGGAACACTGAAGCTTTCTTT.

On this clone itself: Different DNA sequences within this sample yield the same CDR3. This rearrangement joins TRBV7-9 to TRBJ2-3; D is perhaps TRBD1 (6 bases). Germline CDR1 SEHNR, CDR2 FQNEAQ (reference sequence). Trimming took 1 base from V and 1 from J, leaving 9 bases between them. The CDR3 sequence is 15 residues long. CDR3 in DNA: TGTGCCAGCAGCTTAGAGGGACATCGCACAGATACGCAGTATTTT. This gives the protein CASSLEGHRTDTQYF.

The J gene is TRBJ1-2, the V gene TRBV6-5; a possible D gene is TRBD1 (5 bases). The V end was cut by 11 bases, the J end by 4 bases, with 20 bases between. Germline CDR1 MNHEY, CDR2 SVGAGI. The CDR3 runs to 14 residues. The CDR3 loop is CAAKLGGSIYGYTF. The CDR3 DNA sequence: TGTGCCGCTAAACTCGGGGGGAGCATCTATGGCTACACCTTC.

This chain joins TRBV7-8 and TRBJ2-7; TRBD1 aligns across 7 bases. The V gene's germline CDR1 is SGHVS and CDR2 FQNEAQ. The CDR3 is made up of 17 amino acids. Trimming took 5 bases from V and 6 from J; bases not matched to a gene: 19. CDR3 sequence: CASSPYRIGTVSSEQYF. In DNA, the CDR3 is TGTGCCAGCAGCCCATATAGGATCGGGACAGTTTCAAGCGAGCAGTACTTC.

The gene calls are TRBV19 and TRBJ2-7, with TRBD1 matching over 7 bases. The germline V gene has CDR1 LNHDA and CDR2 SQIVND (reference sequence). CDR3 length equals 14 residues. With V trimmed by 7 bases and J by 2 bases, 8 bases remained unmatched. The CDR3 bases are TGTGCCAGTAAAGGGCAGGGGGACCCCTACGAGCAGTACTTC. Protein sequence: CASKGQGDPYEQYF.

This chain links TRBV9 with TRBJ1-2, with D unclear. V was clipped by 0 bases and J by 4 bases, with 10 bases between them. Germline V CDR1 and CDR2: SGDLS, YYNGEE. This CDR3 has 14 residues. In nucleotides, the CDR3 is TGTGCCAGCAGCGTAGGAGGGAGCGGCTATGGCTACACCTTC. Residues: CASSVGGSGYGYTF.

The chain has TRBV11-2 and TRBJ2-2; D remains ambiguous. This CDR3 has 15 residues. Germline V gene sequence: CDR1 SGHAT, CDR2 FQNNGV. V was pared by 1 base and J by 5 bases, with 11 bases between. The CDR3 DNA follows: TGTGCCAGCAGCTTAGGGCTGGGGTCGACCGGGGAGCTGTTTTTT. Translation: CASSLGLGSTGELFF.

The chain employs TRBV5-1 and TRBJ2-3; 7 positions agree with TRBD1. The germline V gene has CDR1 SGHRS and CDR2 YFSETQ. This CDR3 is built from 16 residues. The V segment lost 2 bases and the J segment 1 base; nucleotides outside the gene matches: 7. The CDR3 bases are TGCGCCAGCAGCTTCTCCGGGACAGCCGGCACAGATACGCAGTATTTT. Translation gives CASSFSGTAGTDTQYF.

This chain uses TRBV9 with TRBJ1-3, with TRBD1 matching over 9 bases. The germline V gene encodes CDR1 SGDLS and CDR2 YYNGEE. The CDR3 runs 17 residues. Unmatched junction bases numbered 8, after V lost 4 bases and J lost 0 bases. DNA for the CDR3: TGTGCCAGCAGCTTGACCGGGACAGGGAGCTCTGGAAACACCATATATTTT. Translation: CASSLTGTGSSGNTIYF.